The 25 T cell receptor beta chains below were found in one sample sequenced in a study of T cell clonality in common variable immunodeficiency. Study-wide results and limits: Reportedly, TCR beta sequences from common variable immunodeficiency showed fewer deletions and N-nucleotide insertions.

Sequencing used immunoSEQ multiplex PCR; TCRdb keeps in-frame clones, though not all of them. The sample is made up of 15,000 to 20,000 clones, none counted only once. For these receptors, no antigen is known. Specimen: peripheral blood mononuclear cells. The source of these receptors is a human donor with common variable immunodeficiency.

About this clone: The read terminates 3 residues ahead of where the CDR3 ends, so the germline J gene completes it. This chain connects TRBV19 to TRBJ2-1; 7 nucleotides agree with TRBD2. CDR3 length equals 14 residues. J lost 4 bases, V lost 4 bases, and 4 bases had no gene match. Germline values: CDR1 LNHDA, CDR2 SQIVND (reference sequence). The CDR3 protein is CASSSGSSYNEQFF. CDR3 DNA, as far as it was read: TGTGCCAGTAGTAGCGGGAGTTCATACAATGAG.

There are many counts of this clone. Read data end 3 residues before the CDR3 end; the end is taken from the germline J gene. The chain employs TRBV2 and TRBJ1-2, with 8 bases identical to TRBD1. Germline assignment: CDR1 SNHLY and CDR2 FYNNEI. Trimming cost V 6 bases and J 4 bases; bases outside gene matches: 7. CDR3 size: 14 residues. This CDR3 is CASSAQGDAYGYTF. The sequenced part of the CDR3 DNA is TGTGCCAGCAGCGCACAGGGGGACGCCTATGGC. Full variable domain (rest looked up from reference TRBV2 and TRBJ1-2): EPEVTQTPSHQVTQMGQEVILRCVPISNHLYFYWYRQILGQKVEFLVSFYNNEISEKSEIFDDQFSVERPDGSNFTLKIRSTKLEDSAMYFCASSAQGDAYGYTFGSGTRLTVV.

This clone was detected a few times. The CDR3 end lies 3 residues beyond the end of the read and is filled in from the germline J gene. V and J are TRBV19 and TRBJ2-3; 11 bases are shared with TRBD1. CDR3 length: 14 amino acids. Per germline, CDR1 LNHDA and CDR2 SQIVND (reference sequence). V dropped 4 bases and J dropped 5; count of bases not matched to a gene: 2. CDR3 bases read: TGTGCCAGTAGTACGGGACAGGGGGGAGATACG. It yields the protein CASSTGQGGDT. The full CDR3 protein is CASSTGQGGDTQYF.

This clone was detected ten times or more. The read terminates 3 residues before the CDR3 end, so the remaining end is supplied by the germline J gene. V usage is TRBV20-1 and J usage is TRBJ1-2, with D possibly TRBD1 on 6 matching bases. Germline CDR1 and CDR2: DFQATT and SNEGSKA (reference sequence). Trimming cost V 6 bases and J 4 bases, with 15 bases left between them. The CDR3 runs 13 residues. The CDR3 protein is CSAPGHDFYGYTF. Partial CDR3 DNA: TGCAGTGCCCCGGGACACGACTTCTATGGC.

Worth noting for this clone: The read stops 3 residues short of the end of the CDR3; the missing end is completed from the germline J gene. This chain connects TRBV5-1 to TRBJ1-2, with D unresolved. Germline V gene data show CDR1 as SGHRS and CDR2 as YFSETQ. V was clipped by 4 bases and J by 4 bases, with 17 bases between them. The CDR3 spans 15 residues. CDR3 amino acids: CASSGGGAGGYGYTF. CDR3 DNA, as far as it was read: TGCGCCAGCAGCGGTGGTGGTGCGGGCGGCTATGGC.

This clone was counted only a few times. The sequenced fragment ends 3 residues before the CDR3 boundary, so the rest is inferred from the germline J gene. V is TRBV2 and J is TRBJ1-1; TRBD1 is a possible D gene (5 bases). The germline CDR1 and CDR2 sequences are SNHLY and FYNNEI. The length of the CDR3 is 14 residues. V was clipped by 3 bases and J by 0 bases, with 8 bases between them. CDR3 protein: CASSDGGMNTEAFF. The covered CDR3 bases are TGTGCCAGCAGTGACGGGGGGATGAACACTGAA.

The CDR3: CASSPTTGTGYTEAFF. Partial CDR3 DNA: TGTGCCAGCTCACCAACAACCGGGACAGGGTACACTGAA. The chain couples TRBV18 to TRBJ1-1; TRBD1 matches 9 bases. The CDR3 goes on 3 residues after the read ends, and that part is filled in from the germline J gene. The CDR3 sequence is 16 residues long. J lost 3 bases, V lost 2 bases, and 7 bases had no gene match. Germline V CDR1 and CDR2: KGHSH, LQKENI.

The CDR3 sequence: CASSMRTSGMETQYF. The CDR3 bases that were read are TGTGCCAGTAGTATGCGGACTAGCGGGATGGAGACC. The rearrangement links TRBV19 to TRBJ2-5; 12 nucleotides line up with TRBD2. Read data end 3 residues before the CDR3 end; the end is taken from the germline J gene. CDR1 LNHDA and CDR2 SQIVND come from the germline V gene (reference sequence). The CDR3 has 15 residues. The V and J ends lost 3 bases and 5 bases, in that order; junction bases with no gene match: 4.

Many counts were recorded for this clone. The observed sequence ends 3 residues before the CDR3 terminus, with the missing tail filled in from the germline J gene. The chain is built from TRBV29-1 and TRBJ1-2; TRBD1 agrees at 7 bases. The CDR3 has 13 amino acids. V shed 5 bases, J shed 4 bases, and the junction held 7 bases outside the gene matches. Germline V gene sequence: CDR1 SQVTM, CDR2 ANQGSEA. The sequenced part of the CDR3 DNA is TGCAGCGTTTCGGACCGGGACAGCTATGGC. Amino acids: CSVSDRDSYG. The complete CDR3 sequence is CSVSDRDSYGYTF.

About this clone itself: The observed sequence ends 3 residues before the CDR3 terminus, with the missing tail filled in from the germline J gene. This sequence joins TRBV19 and TRBJ1-5, with D possibly being TRBD1 (6 bases). The CDR3 loop spans 15 amino acids. The ends were cut back, 3 bases at V and 1 base at J, with 10 bases in the middle. Germline CDR1 LNHDA, CDR2 SQIVND (reference sequence). The CDR3 DNA, read in part, is TGTGCCAGTAGTATCTGGACAGCCAGCAATCAGCCC. Its translation: CASSIWTASNQP. In full, the CDR3 reads CASSIWTASNQPQHF.

Within the sample, this clone is medium-sized (0.01 to 0.1%). The CDR3 extends 3 residues past the end of the read, so its final part is completed from the germline J gene. V is TRBV18 and J is TRBJ1-2; TRBD1 might be the D (5 bases). Trimming pared 4 bases from V and 4 bases from J, leaving 10 bases between. Per the germline V gene, CDR1 is KGHSH and CDR2 is LQKENI. This CDR3 spans 13 amino acids. The CDR3 here is CASSLDSLYGYTF. CDR3 DNA (partial): TGTGCCAGCTCACTAGACAGCCTCTATGGC.

This clone was seen a handful of times. The read gets to within 3 residues of the CDR3 end, and the germline J gene fills in the rest. The chain has TRBV20-1 and TRBJ2-1; 10 positions match TRBD2. This CDR3 is 18 amino acids long. Germline-derived CDR1 and CDR2 are DFQATT and SNEGSKA (reference sequence). J was trimmed by 4 bases and V by 0 bases; bases with no gene match: 12. Here the CDR3 reads CSARDTAGGPSWYNEQFF. The CDR3 bases that were read are TGCAGTGCTAGAGATACAGCGGGGGGGCCAAGCTGGTACAATGAG.

Regarding this clone: The read falls 3 residues short of the CDR3 end, and the missing part is taken from the germline J gene. This rearrangement joins TRBV6-2 or TRBV6-3 to TRBJ2-7, with 8 bases lining up with TRBD2. This CDR3 spans 13 amino acids. The V gene's germline CDR1 is MNHEY and CDR2 SVGEGT. Losses at the gene ends were 3 bases for V and 3 bases for J; bases not matched to a gene: 1. CDR3 in amino acids: CASSYLAGYEQYF. The CDR3 bases that were read are TGTGCCAGCAGTTATCTAGCGGGCTACGAG.

This clone was detected only a few times. The CDR3 protein is CASSDGTGGNEQFF. CDR3 DNA (partial): TGTGCCAGCAGTGACGGGACAGGGGGCAATGAG. V and J are TRBV6-4 and TRBJ2-1; 11 bases agree with TRBD1. Read data end 3 residues before the CDR3 end; the end is taken from the germline J gene. The CDR3 covers 14 residues. The J segment lost 6 bases and the V segment lost 2 bases, leaving 0 bases of the junction unmatched. Germline V lookup: CDR1 MRHNA, CDR2 SNTAGT.

This clone has only a few counts. The CDR3 bases that were read are TGCAGTGCTAGAGTTTCAGGGTTCTATCTCGAA. It yields the protein CSARVSGFYLE. The entire CDR3 protein is CSARVSGFYLEAFF. V gene TRBV20-1 combines with J gene TRBJ1-1; D is perhaps TRBD1 (5 bases). Coverage ceases 3 residues before the CDR3 finishes, and the germline J gene fills in the end. Germline V gives CDR1 DFQATT, CDR2 SNEGSKA (reference sequence). The CDR3 length is 14 residues.

This clone was seen more than once but under ten times. The read ends 3 residues early relative to the CDR3; the germline J gene fills the gap. The rearrangement joins TRBV2 to TRBJ2-5; 8 bases fit TRBD2. The junction had 10 bases not matched to a gene; V was cut back by 6 bases and J by 4 bases. CDR1 and CDR2 (germline): SNHLY, FYNNEI. This CDR3 contains 15 residues. The CDR3 sequence: CASRDGERGRETQYF. CDR3 DNA, as far as it was read: TGTGCCAGCAGGGATGGGGAGCGGGGGCGAGAGACC.

As to this clone: The CDR3 is cut off 3 residues early in the read; its end comes from the germline J gene. The V and J genes are TRBV19 and TRBJ2-5; 9 bases match TRBD1. In germline, CDR1 is LNHDA, CDR2 SQIVND (reference sequence). V gave up 6 bases and J gave up 6 bases; unmatched junction bases: 8. The CDR3 consists of 14 residues. CDR3 sequence: CASSLTGGLKTQYF. The CDR3 DNA, read in part, is TGTGCCAGTAGCCTGACAGGGGGATTAAAGACC.

Only a few counts were recorded for this clone. The sequence runs out 3 residues before the end of the CDR3; the remainder is reconstructed from the germline J gene. The rearrangement joins TRBV13 to TRBJ2-7, with 15 bases that match TRBD2. CDR3 length: 17 residues. Trimming took 4 bases from V and 6 from J; bases not matched to a gene: 10. Looked up from germline, CDR1 is PRHDT and CDR2 is FYEKMQ (reference sequence). CDR3 residues: CASSYGGLAGGLGEQYF. The sequenced CDR3 bases are TGTGCCAGCAGCTACGGTGGACTAGCGGGAGGGCTGGGCGAG.

Turning to this clone: The CDR3 end lies 3 residues beyond the end of the read and is filled in from the germline J gene. The rearrangement uses TRBV29-1 and TRBJ2-7; no clear D gene. V was shortened by 7 bases and J by 3 bases, with 10 bases between the two germline ends. Germline V gene lookup returns CDR1 SQVTM and CDR2 ANQGSEA. The CDR3 is made up of 11 amino acids. The DNA read from the CDR3 is TGCAGCGCAAGGGTAAACTACGAG. This gives the protein CSARVNYE. The full CDR3 protein is CSARVNYEQYF.

This clone was counted between two and nine times. Sequencing ends 3 residues short of the CDR3 end; the germline J gene provides the rest. The chain recombines TRBV20-1 with TRBJ1-1; D possibly corresponds to TRBD1 (5 bases). In germline, CDR1 is DFQATT, CDR2 SNEGSKA (reference sequence). V gave up 8 bases and J gave up 4 bases, with 14 bases separating them. This CDR3 is 12 amino acids long. The covered CDR3 bases are TGCAGTTTCGGGGGAGAGGGCACTGAA. This codes for CSFGGEGTE. The whole CDR3 sequence reads CSFGGEGTEAFF.

Worth noting for this clone: The CDR3 is cut off 3 residues early in the read; its end comes from the germline J gene. The rearrangement joins TRBV23-1 to TRBJ1-1; D is undetermined. TRBV23-1 is given ORF status, its function remaining uncertain. The V gene lost 6 bases and the J gene lost 6 bases, with 8 bases spanning the gap. The CDR3 runs 11 residues. The CDR3 DNA, read in part, is TGCGCCAGCAGCCGCAGTGCTGAA. Protein: CASSRSAE. The entire CDR3 protein is CASSRSAEAFF.

About this clone itself: The sequence runs out 3 residues before the end of the CDR3; the remainder is reconstructed from the germline J gene. The rearrangement joins TRBV2 to TRBJ2-1; D may be TRBD2 (6 bases). Trimming took off 4 bases at V and 4 bases at J, with 17 bases between the two ends. Germline CDR1 is SNHLY and CDR2 is FYNNEI. The CDR3 runs 16 residues. CDR3 residues: CASSAPGRRGYNEQFF. The covered CDR3 bases are TGTGCCAGCAGTGCCCCCGGACGGAGGGGATACAATGAG.

This clone was recorded a few times. The read terminates 3 residues before the CDR3 end, so the remaining end is supplied by the germline J gene. Other DNA sequences in this specimen translate into the identical CDR3. V and J are TRBV18 and TRBJ1-1, with TRBD1 matching 7 bases. The germline CDR1 and CDR2 sequences are KGHSH and LQKENI. The CDR3 contains 14 residues. J gave up 1 base and V 2 bases, and 1 base lay outside the gene matches. The CDR3 DNA, read in part, is TGTGCCAGCTCACCAGGGACAGCGAACACTGAA. This translates into CASSPGTANTE. The whole CDR3 is CASSPGTANTEAFF.

This clone has more than one count but fewer than ten. Read coverage stops 3 residues before the CDR3 terminus; the germline J gene supplies the remainder. The chain uses TRBV2 and TRBJ2-3; tentatively, D is TRBD2 (6 bases). CDR1 and CDR2 (germline): SNHLY, FYNNEI. The CDR3 has 14 amino acids. Trimming stripped 7 bases from V and 5 bases from J, with 16 bases between. The CDR3 region is CASTRLGRGDTQYF. The sequenced CDR3 bases are TGTGCCAGCACTCGACTAGGAAGAGGAGATACG.

Note on this clone: Read sequence stops 3 residues before the CDR3 end, and the germline J gene provides the missing end. The chain is built from TRBV6-2 or TRBV6-3 and TRBJ2-6; 7 bases agree with TRBD1. V lost 7 bases to trimming and J lost 3 bases; unmatched junction nucleotides: 12. CDR1 and CDR2 from the germline V gene are MNHEY and SVGEGT. The CDR3 is 17 amino acids. The CDR3 loop reads CASTPLRGGIGANVLTF. The covered CDR3 bases are TGTGCCAGCACCCCCCTCCGAGGGGGCATTGGGGCCAACGTC.